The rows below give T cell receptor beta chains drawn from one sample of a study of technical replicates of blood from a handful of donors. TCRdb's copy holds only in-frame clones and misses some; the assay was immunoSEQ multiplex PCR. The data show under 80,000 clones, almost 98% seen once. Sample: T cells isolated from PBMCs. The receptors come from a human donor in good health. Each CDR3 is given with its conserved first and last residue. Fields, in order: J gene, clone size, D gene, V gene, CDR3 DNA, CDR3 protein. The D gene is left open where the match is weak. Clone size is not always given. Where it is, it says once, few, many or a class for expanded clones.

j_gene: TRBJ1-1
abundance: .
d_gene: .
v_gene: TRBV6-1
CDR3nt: TGTGCCAGCAGTGAAGCGGAGGGATCGGGCACTGAAGCTTTCTTT
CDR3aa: CASSEAEGSGTEAFF

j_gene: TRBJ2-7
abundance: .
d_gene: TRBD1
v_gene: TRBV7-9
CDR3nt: TGTGCCAGCAGCCCGAGGACAGGGGCAAATTACGAGCAGTACTTC
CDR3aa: CASSPRTGANYEQYF

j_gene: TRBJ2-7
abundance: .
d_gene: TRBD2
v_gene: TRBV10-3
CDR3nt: TGTGCCATCAGGGATAGCGGGACTTACGAGCAGTACTTC
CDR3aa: CAIRDSGTYEQYF

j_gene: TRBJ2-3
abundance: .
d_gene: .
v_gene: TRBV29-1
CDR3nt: TGCAGCGTTGAAGGTGCCCACTCAGATACGCAGTATTTT
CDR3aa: CSVEGAHSDTQYF

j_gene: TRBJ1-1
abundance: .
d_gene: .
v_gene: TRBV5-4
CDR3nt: TGTGCCAGCAGCTGGGGGGGGCCTAACACTGAAGCTTTCTTT
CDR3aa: CASSWGGPNTEAFF

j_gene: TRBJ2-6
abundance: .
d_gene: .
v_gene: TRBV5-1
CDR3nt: TGCGCCAGCAGCCCGATCCCGGGAGGGGCCAACGTCCTGACTTTC
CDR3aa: CASSPIPGGANVLTF

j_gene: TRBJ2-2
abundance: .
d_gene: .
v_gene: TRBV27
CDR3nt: TGTGCCAGCAGGAGACAGGCTACCGGGGAGCTGTTTTTT
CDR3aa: CASRRQATGELFF

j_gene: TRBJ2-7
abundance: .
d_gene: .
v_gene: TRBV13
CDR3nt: TGTGCCAGCAGCTTTCTCCATATCGAGGACAAGAGCTCCTACGAGCAGTACTTC
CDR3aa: CASSFLHIEDKSSYEQYF

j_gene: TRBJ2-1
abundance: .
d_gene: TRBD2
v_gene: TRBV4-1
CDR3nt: TGCGCCAGCAGCCGGCTAGCGGGAGTGAGGAGCGATGAGCAGTTCTTC
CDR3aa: CASSRLAGVRSDEQFF

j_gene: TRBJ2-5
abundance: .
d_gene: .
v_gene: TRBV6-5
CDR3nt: TGTGCCAGCAGTTACTCGAGGGTCCAAGAGACCCAGTACTTC
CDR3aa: CASSYSRVQETQYF

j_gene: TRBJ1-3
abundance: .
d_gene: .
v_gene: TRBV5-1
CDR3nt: TGCGCCAGCAGCCTTGCAGGGAACTCTGGAAACACCATATATTTT
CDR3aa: CASSLAGNSGNTIYF

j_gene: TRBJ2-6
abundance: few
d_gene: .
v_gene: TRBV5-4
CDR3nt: TGTGCCAGCAGCCCGAAGGGGGTCGGGGCCAACGTCCTGACTTTC
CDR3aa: CASSPKGVGANVLTF

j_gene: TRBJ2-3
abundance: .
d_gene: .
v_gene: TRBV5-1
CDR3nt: TGCGCCAGCAGTCCTAGCGCGGGTACGCAGTATTTT
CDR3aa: CASSPSAGTQYF

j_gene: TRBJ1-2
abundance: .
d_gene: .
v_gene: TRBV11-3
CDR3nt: TGTGCCAGCAGCTTAGGGTATCAGGGGACCTATGGCTACACCTTC
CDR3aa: CASSLGYQGTYGYTF

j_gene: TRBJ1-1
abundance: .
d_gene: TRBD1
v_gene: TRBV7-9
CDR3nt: TGTGCCAGCAGCCCTGGGACAGGGGGGTGGAACACTGAAGCTTTCTTT
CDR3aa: CASSPGTGGWNTEAFF

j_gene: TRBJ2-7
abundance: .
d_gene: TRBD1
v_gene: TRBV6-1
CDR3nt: TGTGCCAGCAGTGAAGAGGGACAGGCTACCTACGAGCAGTACTTC
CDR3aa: CASSEEGQATYEQYF

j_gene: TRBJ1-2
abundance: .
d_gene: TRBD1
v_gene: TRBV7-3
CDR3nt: TGTGCCAGCAGCTTAATCGGGGGGACAGGGGATGGCTACACCTTC
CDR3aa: CASSLIGGTGDGYTF

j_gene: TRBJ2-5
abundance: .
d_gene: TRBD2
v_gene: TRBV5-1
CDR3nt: TGCGCCAGCCACCTCCGTGGCGGGAGGGCCGACGGGGAGACCCAGTACTTC
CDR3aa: CASHLRGGRADGETQYF

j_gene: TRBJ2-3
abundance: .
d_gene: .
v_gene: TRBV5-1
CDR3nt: TGCGCCAGCAGTGGCGGGCGCTATAGCACAGATACGCAGTATTTT
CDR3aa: CASSGGRYSTDTQYF

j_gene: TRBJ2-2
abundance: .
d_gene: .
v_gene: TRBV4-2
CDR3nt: TGTGCCAGCAGCCAAGCTACAGCCGACACCGGGGAGCTGTTTTTT
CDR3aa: CASSQATADTGELFF

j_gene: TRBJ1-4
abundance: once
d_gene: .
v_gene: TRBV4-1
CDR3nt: TGCGCCAGCAGCCAAGCGAGACAGAGGCTGACTAATGAAAAACTGTTTTTT
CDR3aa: CASSQARQRLTNEKLFF

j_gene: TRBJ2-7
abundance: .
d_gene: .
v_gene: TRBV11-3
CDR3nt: TGTGCCAGCAGCTTAGGGTCGGTTAGCTCCTACGAGCAGTACTTC
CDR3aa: CASSLGSVSSYEQYF

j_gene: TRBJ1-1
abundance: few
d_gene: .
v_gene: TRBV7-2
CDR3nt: TGTGCCAGCAGCTTATGGAGGGCAGGGGAGGGCACTGAAGCTTTCTTT
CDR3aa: CASSLWRAGEGTEAFF

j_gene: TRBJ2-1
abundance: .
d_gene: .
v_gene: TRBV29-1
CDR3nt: TGCAGCGTTGAAGGGCGGGGCAATGAGCAGTTCTTC
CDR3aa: CSVEGRGNEQFF

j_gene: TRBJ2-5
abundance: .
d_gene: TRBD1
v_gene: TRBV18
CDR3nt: TGTGCCAGCTCACCACCTGGGACAGGGGGCATGGAGACCCAGTACTTC
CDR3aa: CASSPPGTGGMETQYF

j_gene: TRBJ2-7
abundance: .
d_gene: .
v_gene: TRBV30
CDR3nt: TGTGCCTGGAGTACGGGGGGCCTTTTGCGCGAGCAGTACTTC
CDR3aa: CAWSTGGLLREQYF

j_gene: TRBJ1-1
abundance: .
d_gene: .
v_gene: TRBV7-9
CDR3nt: TGTGCCAGCAGTATTACAGGGAACACTGAAGCTTTCTTT
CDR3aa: CASSITGNTEAFF

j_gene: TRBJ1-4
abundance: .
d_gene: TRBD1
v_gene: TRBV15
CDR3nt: TGTGCCACCAGCGGGACCCCAGGGGGCGTTGAAAAACTGTTTTTT
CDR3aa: CATSGTPGGVEKLFF

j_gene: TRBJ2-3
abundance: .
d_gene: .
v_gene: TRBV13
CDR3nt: TGTGCCAGCAGCTTCCCCTTCCCGTCCACAGATACGCAGTATTTT
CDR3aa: CASSFPFPSTDTQYF

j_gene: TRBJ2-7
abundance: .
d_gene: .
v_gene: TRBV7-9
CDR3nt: TGTGCCAGCAGCCCAGGGTACGAGCAGTACTTC
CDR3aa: CASSPGYEQYF

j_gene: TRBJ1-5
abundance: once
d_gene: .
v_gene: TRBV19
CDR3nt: TGTGCCAGTACCTCTGAGCGGGGGGGCTGGCAGCCCCAGCATTTT
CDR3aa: CASTSERGGWQPQHF

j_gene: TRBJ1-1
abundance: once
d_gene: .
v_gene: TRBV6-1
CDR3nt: TGTGCCAGCAGTGGTGGGCAGGGTAGTATAGCTTTCTTT
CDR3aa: CASSGGQGSIAFF

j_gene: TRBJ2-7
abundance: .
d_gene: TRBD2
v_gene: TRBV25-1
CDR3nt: TGTGCCAGCAGTGATGGGGGAGGGAGTTACTACGAGCAGTACTTC
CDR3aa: CASSDGGGSYYEQYF